A single sample gave rise to the 6 T cell receptor beta chains below, sequenced in a study of long-term antiretroviral therapy in people with HIV. An immunoSEQ assay, version v3.0, was performed at survey level. Generated by immunoSEQ multiplex PCR, the TCRdb table keeps only in-frame clones and is missing some. Of approximately 29,000 clones listed, about 94% are singletons. Sequenced material: unsorted PBMCs, taken 6.2 years after starting antiretroviral therapy. Source of these receptors: a middle-aged man with HIV.

The genes are TRBV28 and TRBJ2-7; TRBD1 agrees at 7 bases. Unmatched junction bases numbered 2, after V lost 2 bases and J lost 4 bases. Germline V lookup: CDR1 MDHEN, CDR2 SYDVKM. This CDR3 has 13 amino acids. This chain's CDR3 is CASSLAGGYEQYF. The CDR3 DNA is TGTGCCAGCAGTTTAGCAGGGGGATACGAGCAGTACTTC.

The rearrangement links TRBV2 to TRBJ2-7; possible D gene TRBD2, 6 bases. V was clipped by 7 bases and J by 3 bases, with 10 bases between them. The V gene's germline CDR1 is SNHLY and CDR2 FYNNEI. The CDR3 extends over 12 amino acids. The CDR3 sequence is CASKREVYEQYF. CDR3 nucleotides: TGTGCCAGCAAGAGGGAGGTCTACGAGCAGTACTTC.

The chain couples TRBV4-1 to TRBJ1-2; D not resolved. This CDR3 has 13 amino acids. CDR1 and CDR2 from the germline V gene are MGHRA and YSYEKL. The ends were cut back, 1 base at V and 4 bases at J, with 7 bases in the middle. The CDR3 protein is CASSQGDAYGYTF. In DNA form, the CDR3 reads TGCGCCAGCAGCCAAGGGGATGCCTATGGCTACACCTTC.

V gene TRBV15 combines with J gene TRBJ2-3, with 15 nucleotides matching TRBD2. Germline-derived CDR1 and CDR2 are LNHNV and YYDKDF (reference sequence). The V gene end was trimmed by 2 bases and the J gene end by 6 bases; junction bases not matched to a gene: 6. This CDR3 is 17 amino acids long. CDR3 in DNA: TGTGCCACCAGCAGAACTTCCGGACTAGCGGGGGGGGATACGCAGTATTTT. Residues: CATSRTSGLAGGDTQYF. Supplemented by reference TRBV15 and TRBJ2-3, the full variable domain reads DAMVIQNPRYQVTQFGKPVTLSCSQTLNHNVMYWYQQKSSQAPKLLFHYYDKDFNNEADTPDNFQSRRPNTSFCFLDIRSPGLGDTAMYLCATSRTSGLAGGDTQYFGPGTRLTVL.

The chain uses TRBV6-4 and TRBJ1-5; 7 positions match TRBD1. The CDR3 totals 18 residues. V was clipped by 6 bases and J by 2 bases; unmatched bases: 16. The germline gives CDR1 MRHNA, CDR2 SNTAGT. The CDR3 region has the DNA TGTGCCAGCAGGGAGACAGGGAGCATGCCTAACGGCAATCAGCCCCAGCATTTT. It is translated as CASRETGSMPNGNQPQHF.

The J gene is TRBJ2-7, the V gene TRBV27; 10 bases map to TRBD1. The CDR3 runs 13 residues. V lost 6 bases to trimming and J lost 5 bases; unmatched junction nucleotides: 4. Germline V gene data show CDR1 as MNHEY and CDR2 as SMNVEV (reference sequence). The CDR3 loop is CASRTGGVNEQYF. The DNA for the CDR3 is TGTGCCAGCAGGACAGGGGGCGTCAACGAGCAGTACTTC.